These T cell receptor beta chains were read from a single sample in a study of post-analysis software for immune sequencing data. TCRdb redid the calling of the PCR reads with MiXCR, one entry per CDR3 protein. The sample gives some 690,000 distinct CDR3 sequences, 55% to 70% of which show up once; 11% is in the top ten. The sample consisted of blood. The receptors were gathered from a girl aged 2-9 years with multiple sclerosis. CDR3s include the opening cysteine and the closing phenylalanine or tryptophan. The order of the fields is J gene, clone size, V gene, D gene, CDR3 protein, CDR3 DNA. The D gene is left open where the match is weak. A clone size is listed for some rows: how often the clone was seen (once, few, many), or a class if it is expanded.

j_gene: TRBJ2-1
abundance: .
v_gene: TRBV7-9
d_gene: .
CDR3aa: CASSQTRDSGLNEQFF
CDR3nt: TGTGCCAGCAGCCAGACTCGGGACTCGGGTCTTAATGAGCAGTTCTTC

j_gene: TRBJ2-3
abundance: once
v_gene: TRBV7-2
d_gene: .
CDR3aa: CASSLNGRTDTQYF
CDR3nt: TGTGCCAGCAGCTTAAACGGACGCACAGATACGCAGTATTTT

j_gene: TRBJ2-3
abundance: few
v_gene: TRBV7-2
d_gene: .
CDR3aa: CASSLSATATDTQYF
CDR3nt: TGTGCCAGCAGCCTAAGTGCGACTGCCACAGATACGCAGTATTTT

j_gene: TRBJ2-5
abundance: few
v_gene: TRBV2
d_gene: .
CDR3aa: CASATELAAEQYF
CDR3nt: TGTGCCAGCGCGACCGAGCTAGCAGCGGAGCAGTACTTC

j_gene: TRBJ1-1
abundance: .
v_gene: TRBV7-2
d_gene: .
CDR3aa: CASSGWPGTEAFF
CDR3nt: TGTGCCAGCAGCGGGTGGCCGGGCACTGAAGCTTTCTTT

j_gene: TRBJ2-2
abundance: .
v_gene: TRBV7-9
d_gene: TRBD1
CDR3aa: CASSRRFGTDENTGELFF
CDR3nt: TGTGCCAGCAGCCGTAGGTTCGGGACAGACGAGAACACCGGGGAGCTGTTTTTT

j_gene: TRBJ2-7
abundance: .
v_gene: TRBV20-1
d_gene: .
CDR3aa: CSARAYGGEQYF
CDR3nt: TGCAGTGCTAGAGCATATGGGGGCGAGCAGTACTTC

j_gene: TRBJ2-1
abundance: .
v_gene: TRBV20-1
d_gene: TRBD2
CDR3aa: CSAGVWKGNEQFF
CDR3nt: TGCAGCGCGGGGGTTTGGAAGGGCAATGAGCAGTTCTTC

j_gene: TRBJ2-7
abundance: .
v_gene: TRBV12-3/TRBV12-4
d_gene: .
CDR3aa: CASSSGTTPSYEQYF
CDR3nt: TGTGCCAGCAGTTCCGGCACAACTCCTTCCTACGAGCAGTACTTC

j_gene: TRBJ2-1
abundance: .
v_gene: TRBV6-2/TRBV6-3
d_gene: TRBD1
CDR3aa: CATASDRALPYSYNEQFF
CDR3nt: TGTGCCACTGCCTCGGACAGGGCTCTACCGTACTCCTACAATGAGCAGTTCTTC

j_gene: TRBJ2-7
abundance: .
v_gene: TRBV29-1
d_gene: .
CDR3aa: CSAYSGTGDNEQYF
CDR3nt: TGCAGCGCCTACTCCGGGACTGGGGACAATGAGCAGTACTTC

j_gene: TRBJ2-1
abundance: .
v_gene: TRBV20-1
d_gene: .
CDR3aa: CSAIAGTTYNEQFF
CDR3nt: TGCAGTGCTATAGCCGGGACAACTTACAATGAGCAGTTCTTC

j_gene: TRBJ2-7
abundance: few
v_gene: TRBV7-2
d_gene: .
CDR3aa: CASSLVDNYEQYF
CDR3nt: TGTGCCAGCAGCCTGGTTGATAATTACGAGCAGTACTTC

j_gene: TRBJ2-1
abundance: .
v_gene: TRBV20-1
d_gene: TRBD2
CDR3aa: CSAFGGEQFF
CDR3nt: TGCAGTGCTTTCGGGGGGGAGCAGTTCTTC

j_gene: TRBJ2-7
abundance: .
v_gene: TRBV12-3/TRBV12-4
d_gene: .
CDR3aa: CASSLAQKYEQYF
CDR3nt: TGTGCCAGCAGTTTAGCGCAAAAATACGAGCAGTACTTC

j_gene: TRBJ2-1
abundance: .
v_gene: TRBV29-1
d_gene: .
CDR3aa: CSVDTSRYNEQFF
CDR3nt: TGCAGCGTTGATACTAGTCGATACAATGAGCAGTTCTTC

j_gene: TRBJ2-1
abundance: few
v_gene: TRBV12-3/TRBV12-4
d_gene: TRBD2
CDR3aa: CASSPRGLAGVSEQFF
CDR3nt: TGTGCCAGCAGTCCTAGGGGACTAGCGGGAGTAAGTGAGCAGTTCTTC

j_gene: TRBJ2-3
abundance: .
v_gene: TRBV7-6
d_gene: .
CDR3aa: CASSPGMGGFDTQYF
CDR3nt: TGTGCCAGCAGCCCCGGAATGGGGGGCTTCGATACGCAGTATTTT

j_gene: TRBJ2-1
abundance: .
v_gene: TRBV9
d_gene: TRBD2
CDR3aa: CASSVVAGGYNEQFF
CDR3nt: TGTGCCAGCAGCGTAGTTGCGGGAGGTTACAATGAGCAGTTCTTC

j_gene: TRBJ1-1
abundance: .
v_gene: TRBV21-1
d_gene: .
CDR3aa: CASSKGEGASEAFF
CDR3nt: TGTGCCAGCAGCAAAGGGGAGGGGGCCTCTGAAGCTTTCTTT

j_gene: TRBJ2-1
abundance: once
v_gene: TRBV21-1
d_gene: .
CDR3aa: CASSKVDFRTDEQFF
CDR3nt: TGTGCCAGCAGCAAAGTGGACTTCCGGACGGATGAGCAGTTCTTC

j_gene: TRBJ1-4
abundance: .
v_gene: TRBV6-6
d_gene: .
CDR3aa: CASSYAQFREKLFF
CDR3nt: TGTGCCAGCAGTTACGCCCAATTTCGTGAAAAACTGTTTTTT

j_gene: TRBJ1-2
abundance: .
v_gene: TRBV5-5
d_gene: .
CDR3aa: CASSLLGDNYGYTF
CDR3nt: TGTGCCAGCAGCTTGTTGGGCGATAACTATGGCTACACCTTC

j_gene: TRBJ2-6
abundance: few
v_gene: TRBV12-3/TRBV12-4
d_gene: .
CDR3aa: CASGGTVGSSGANVLTF
CDR3nt: TGTGCCAGCGGCGGGACGGTAGGAAGCTCTGGGGCCAACGTCCTGACTTTC

j_gene: TRBJ2-1
abundance: .
v_gene: TRBV5-1
d_gene: TRBD1
CDR3aa: CASSLADRGQVNEQFF
CDR3nt: TGCGCCAGCAGCTTGGCTGACAGGGGGCAAGTGAATGAGCAGTTCTTC

j_gene: TRBJ2-1
abundance: few
v_gene: TRBV29-1
d_gene: TRBD2
CDR3aa: CSVTSGRAGYNNEQFF
CDR3nt: TGCAGCGTTACTAGCGGGAGGGCCGGGTACAACAATGAGCAGTTCTTC

j_gene: TRBJ2-1
abundance: .
v_gene: TRBV7-2
d_gene: TRBD2
CDR3aa: CASSLYPSGRGNEQFF
CDR3nt: TGTGCCAGCAGCTTATATCCTAGCGGGAGGGGTAATGAGCAGTTCTTC